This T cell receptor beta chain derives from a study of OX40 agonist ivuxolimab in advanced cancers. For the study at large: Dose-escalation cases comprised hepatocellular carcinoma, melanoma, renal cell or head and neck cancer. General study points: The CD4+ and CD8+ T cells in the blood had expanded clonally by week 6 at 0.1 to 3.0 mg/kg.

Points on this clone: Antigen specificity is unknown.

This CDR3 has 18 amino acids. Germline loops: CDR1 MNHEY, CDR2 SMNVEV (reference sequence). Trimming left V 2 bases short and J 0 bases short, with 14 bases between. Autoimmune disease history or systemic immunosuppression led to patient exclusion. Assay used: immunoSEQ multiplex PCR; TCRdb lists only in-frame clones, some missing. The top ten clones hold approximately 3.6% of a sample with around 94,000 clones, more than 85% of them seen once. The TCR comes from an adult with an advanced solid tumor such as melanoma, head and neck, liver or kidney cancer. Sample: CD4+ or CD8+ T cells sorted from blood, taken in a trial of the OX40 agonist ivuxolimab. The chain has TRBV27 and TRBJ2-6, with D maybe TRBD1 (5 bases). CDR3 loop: CASSLIGQGYSGANVLTF. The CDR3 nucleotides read TGTGCCAGCAGTTTAATCGGCCAGGGTTACTCTGGGGCCAACGTCCTGACTTTC.